The table lists the clone carrying this T cell receptor beta chain with many counts. Antigen specificity is unknown. V gave up 2 bases and J gave up 2 bases, with 9 bases separating them. The CDR3 loop spans 14 amino acids. Germline CDR1 and CDR2: SEHNR and FQNEAQ (reference sequence). The sample originates from a study of T cell repertoires in cytomegalovirus infection. Study-level points and caveats: HLA-C-restricted, CMV-specific TCR beta clonotypes were dominant ex vivo.

Using its own MiXCR run on the reads, TCRdb lists one record per CDR3 protein. The sample holds some 920,000 distinct CDR3 sequences, roughly 30% seen once. The TCR comes from a human donor in good health (CMV status not recorded). Some clones in this sample may be carry-over from other donors' samples. Sequences were derived from cultured CD8+ T cells from PBMCs, sampled from culture after CMV antigen stimulation. This sequence joins TRBV7-9 and TRBJ2-5, with a tentative D call TRBD1 (6 bases). CDR3 region: CASSLPDRQETQYF. The CDR3 DNA reads TGTGCCAGCAGCTTACCGGACAGACAAGAGACCCAGTACTTC.